This entry features one T cell receptor beta chain sequence. The source of the sample is a study of cytomegalovirus exposure and HLA in healthy donors. Germline V gene lookup returns CDR1 SGHNT and CDR2 YYREEE (reference sequence). Between the trimmed V and J ends, which lost 0 bases and 0 bases, there was a span of 9 bases. CDR3 length equals 15 residues. This PCR relied on a set of 60 Vbeta primers and 13 Jbeta primers. TCRdb's table, derived via immunoSEQ multiplex PCR, lists solely in-frame clones and lacks some. This table holds around 100,000 clones. J is TRBJ1-1 and V is TRBV5-4; D is unclear. Sequencing input: PBMCs. The source is a man aged 50 to 60 in good health and CMV-seronegative. CDR3 in amino acids: CASSLGGAMNTEAFF. As DNA, the CDR3 is TGTGCCAGCAGCTTGGGCGGCGCCATGAACACTGAAGCTTTCTTT.